A selection of T cell receptor beta chains follows, all from one sample in a study of T cell responses to AZD1222 COVID-19 vaccine. Generated by immunoSEQ multiplex PCR, the TCRdb table keeps only in-frame clones and is missing some. The table lists some 140,000 clones, around 84% of them singletons. Sequenced here: peripheral blood, sampled on day 0 of AZD1222 vaccination. These receptors all come from an adult in good health. The CDR3 runs from the conserved cysteine through the conserved F or W. Fields, in order: D gene, J gene, V gene, clone size, CDR3 DNA, CDR3 protein. A D gene is named only where the DNA matches it firmly. Clone sizes are given selectively: once, few, many, or a class where the clone is expanded.

D gene: -
J gene: TRBJ1-2
V gene: TRBV28
clone size: -
CDR3 DNA: TGTGCCAGCAGCGACCGCCTGGACGGGGGCTACACCTTC
CDR3 protein: CASSDRLDGGYTF

D gene: -
J gene: TRBJ2-7
V gene: TRBV12-3/TRBV12-4
clone size: few
CDR3 DNA: TGTGCCAGCAGCCAGACAGACTACGAGCAGTACTTC
CDR3 protein: CASSQTDYEQYF

D gene: TRBD1
J gene: TRBJ2-7
V gene: TRBV28
clone size: -
CDR3 DNA: TGTGCCAGCAGGTTACCGGGACAGGGGGCCTACGAGCAGTACTTC
CDR3 protein: CASRLPGQGAYEQYF

D gene: TRBD1
J gene: TRBJ1-1
V gene: TRBV11-2
clone size: -
CDR3 DNA: TGTGCCAGCAGCTCACCAGAACAGGGGTTCACTGAAGCTTTCTTT
CDR3 protein: CASSSPEQGFTEAFF

D gene: -
J gene: TRBJ1-2
V gene: TRBV5-5
clone size: once
CDR3 DNA: TGTGCCAGCAGCCTCGGTGGAGGGGACTATGGCTACACCTTC
CDR3 protein: CASSLGGGDYGYTF

D gene: -
J gene: TRBJ2-2
V gene: TRBV9
clone size: -
CDR3 DNA: TGTGCCAGCAGCGTACTGGGTATGGACACCGGGGAGCTGTTTTTT
CDR3 protein: CASSVLGMDTGELFF

D gene: -
J gene: TRBJ2-3
V gene: TRBV28
clone size: -
CDR3 DNA: TGTGCCATATTGAACTCGAATACGCAGTATTTT
CDR3 protein: CAILNSNTQYF

D gene: -
J gene: TRBJ1-2
V gene: TRBV18
clone size: -
CDR3 DNA: TGTGCCAGCTCACCGGGGGAGGTGGATGGCTACACCTTC
CDR3 protein: CASSPGEVDGYTF

D gene: TRBD1
J gene: TRBJ2-7
V gene: TRBV19
clone size: -
CDR3 DNA: TGTGCCAGTAGTACGGACAGGCACGAAAGCTACGAGCAGTACTTC
CDR3 protein: CASSTDRHESYEQYF

D gene: TRBD1
J gene: TRBJ1-2
V gene: TRBV5-1
clone size: -
CDR3 DNA: TGCGCCAGCAGCTTGGGGGCAGACAGGGCTACCTATGGCTACACCTTC
CDR3 protein: CASSLGADRATYGYTF

D gene: TRBD1
J gene: TRBJ1-2
V gene: TRBV25-1
clone size: -
CDR3 DNA: TGTGCCAGCAGTGGCCGGGACAGCGCGTATGGCTACACCTTC
CDR3 protein: CASSGRDSAYGYTF

D gene: -
J gene: TRBJ1-1
V gene: TRBV6-1
clone size: -
CDR3 DNA: TGTGCCAGCAGTGAGTTCCGGACTGAAGCTTTCTTT
CDR3 protein: CASSEFRTEAFF

D gene: TRBD2
J gene: TRBJ2-6
V gene: TRBV27
clone size: -
CDR3 DNA: TGTGCCAGCAGTCTCAGCCCCGGACTAGCGGGGAGATCTGGGGCCAACGTCCTGACTTTC
CDR3 protein: CASSLSPGLAGRSGANVLTF

D gene: -
J gene: TRBJ1-6
V gene: TRBV7-9
clone size: -
CDR3 DNA: TGTGCCAGCAGCTCTGGAGATTCACCCCTCCACTTT
CDR3 protein: CASSSGDSPLHF

D gene: -
J gene: TRBJ1-1
V gene: TRBV3-1/TRBV3-2
clone size: -
CDR3 DNA: TGTGCCAGCAGCCAAGATACCAAGTCTAAAGCTTTCTTT
CDR3 protein: CASSQDTKSKAFF

D gene: -
J gene: TRBJ1-2
V gene: TRBV6-5
clone size: -
CDR3 DNA: TGTGCCAGCAGCGAGGGGAAGTGGGAAGGCTACACCTTC
CDR3 protein: CASSEGKWEGYTF

D gene: TRBD1
J gene: TRBJ1-1
V gene: TRBV7-9
clone size: -
CDR3 DNA: TGTGCCAGCAGCGTCCAGGGGGCTGGGAACACTGAAGCTTTCTTT
CDR3 protein: CASSVQGAGNTEAFF

D gene: -
J gene: TRBJ1-2
V gene: TRBV5-6
clone size: few
CDR3 DNA: TGTGCCAGCAGCTTCTGGGAAGGGACGGAAGGCTACACCTTC
CDR3 protein: CASSFWEGTEGYTF

D gene: -
J gene: TRBJ1-6
V gene: TRBV29-1
clone size: -
CDR3 DNA: TGCAGCGTTAAAACTGGGAGAGATAATTCACCCCTCCACTTT
CDR3 protein: CSVKTGRDNSPLHF

D gene: TRBD1
J gene: TRBJ1-2
V gene: TRBV30
clone size: -
CDR3 DNA: TGTGCCCTTAGGGACAGGAGTCTGGCTAACTATGGCTACACCTTC
CDR3 protein: CALRDRSLANYGYTF

D gene: -
J gene: TRBJ1-4
V gene: TRBV18
clone size: -
CDR3 DNA: TGTGCCAGCTCAGACCAACAGGAGCTTAATGAAAAACTGTTTTTT
CDR3 protein: CASSDQQELNEKLFF

D gene: TRBD1
J gene: TRBJ1-2
V gene: TRBV6-5
clone size: -
CDR3 DNA: TGTGCCAGCAGTTACTCCCCAGGGGGCAAATATGGCTACACCTTC
CDR3 protein: CASSYSPGGKYGYTF

D gene: -
J gene: TRBJ2-2
V gene: TRBV30
clone size: -
CDR3 DNA: TGTGCCTGGGGCCGGACCTTTGCCCCAAACACCGGGGAGCTGTTTTTT
CDR3 protein: CAWGRTFAPNTGELFF

D gene: -
J gene: TRBJ1-2
V gene: TRBV28
clone size: -
CDR3 DNA: TGTGCCAGCAGTTTGAGAAGCTATGGCTACACCTTC
CDR3 protein: CASSLRSYGYTF

D gene: -
J gene: TRBJ2-3
V gene: TRBV27
clone size: -
CDR3 DNA: TGTGCCAGCAGTTCCGGGCTCTCCGGGGATACGCAGTATTTT
CDR3 protein: CASSSGLSGDTQYF

D gene: TRBD1
J gene: TRBJ2-7
V gene: TRBV28
clone size: -
CDR3 DNA: TGTGCCAGCAAAGGAACGTGGGACAGCTCCTACGAGCAGTACTTC
CDR3 protein: CASKGTWDSSYEQYF

D gene: -
J gene: TRBJ2-7
V gene: TRBV10-3
clone size: -
CDR3 DNA: TGTGCCATCAGTGGGCCGGACGAGCAGTACTTC
CDR3 protein: CAISGPDEQYF

D gene: TRBD1
J gene: TRBJ1-4
V gene: TRBV28
clone size: -
CDR3 DNA: TGTGCCAGCAGGGTCGCAGGGGGCGAGGGGGGAAAACTGTTTTTT
CDR3 protein: CASRVAGGEGGKLFF

D gene: TRBD1
J gene: TRBJ1-1
V gene: TRBV4-1
clone size: -
CDR3 DNA: TGCGCCAGCAGACAAAGCACTCAGGGAGGGGGCTTAGACACTGAAGCTTTCTTT
CDR3 protein: CASRQSTQGGGLDTEAFF

D gene: -
J gene: TRBJ1-2
V gene: TRBV19
clone size: -
CDR3 DNA: TGTGCCGGTAGTGTCCAGGACTACTATGGCTACACCTTC
CDR3 protein: CAGSVQDYYGYTF

D gene: -
J gene: TRBJ1-6
V gene: TRBV9
clone size: -
CDR3 DNA: TGTGCCAGCAGCGTTGGGGGTCGAGCCTATAATTCACCCCTCCACTTT
CDR3 protein: CASSVGGRAYNSPLHF

D gene: -
J gene: TRBJ1-5
V gene: TRBV27
clone size: once
CDR3 DNA: TGTGCCAGCAGTTTACCGAATCAGCCCCAGCATTTT
CDR3 protein: CASSLPNQPQHF

D gene: -
J gene: TRBJ1-2
V gene: TRBV2
clone size: -
CDR3 DNA: TGTGCCGTCGGTGCCTATGGCTACACCTTC
CDR3 protein: CAVGAYGYTF

D gene: -
J gene: TRBJ2-2
V gene: TRBV5-1
clone size: -
CDR3 DNA: TGCGCCAGCAGCTTGACGCAGAAGTACACCGGGGAGCTGTTTTTT
CDR3 protein: CASSLTQKYTGELFF

D gene: -
J gene: TRBJ2-5
V gene: TRBV7-3
clone size: -
CDR3 DNA: TGTGCCAGCAGCTTAAATTATAGGCTTGGAGAGACCCAGTACTTC
CDR3 protein: CASSLNYRLGETQYF

D gene: -
J gene: TRBJ1-6
V gene: TRBV9
clone size: once
CDR3 DNA: TGTGCCAGCAGCGCGACAGGTGATAATTCACCCCTCCACTTT
CDR3 protein: CASSATGDNSPLHF

D gene: -
J gene: TRBJ1-1
V gene: TRBV7-8
clone size: once
CDR3 DNA: TGTGCCAGCAGCTTAGAATATACTGAAGCTTTCTTT
CDR3 protein: CASSLEYTEAFF

D gene: -
J gene: TRBJ1-2
V gene: TRBV15
clone size: -
CDR3 DNA: TGTGCCACCAGCAGAGACCGGCGAGGGGGCTACACCTTC
CDR3 protein: CATSRDRRGGYTF

D gene: -
J gene: TRBJ1-1
V gene: TRBV5-1
clone size: -
CDR3 DNA: TGCGCCAGCAGCTTGGGACTCCGGCAGGGCACCCCGGGTAGTACTGAAGCTTTCTTT
CDR3 protein: CASSLGLRQGTPGSTEAFF

D gene: -
J gene: TRBJ1-5
V gene: TRBV28
clone size: -
CDR3 DNA: TGTGCCAGCAGTTTAGGGGGCGCTTACAATCAGCCCCAGCATTTT
CDR3 protein: CASSLGGAYNQPQHF

D gene: TRBD1
J gene: TRBJ2-5
V gene: TRBV28
clone size: -
CDR3 DNA: TGTGCCAGCAGCCTGGGACAGTTGTACCAAGAGACCCAGTACTTC
CDR3 protein: CASSLGQLYQETQYF

D gene: TRBD1
J gene: TRBJ2-1
V gene: TRBV6-5
clone size: -
CDR3 DNA: TGTGCCACCCTTGGACAGGGCCCGTACAATGAGCAGTTCTTC
CDR3 protein: CATLGQGPYNEQFF

D gene: TRBD2
J gene: TRBJ2-2
V gene: TRBV15
clone size: -
CDR3 DNA: TGTGCCACCAGCCCCCCTAGCGGAACAACGAACACCGGGGAGCTGTTTTTT
CDR3 protein: CATSPPSGTTNTGELFF

D gene: -
J gene: TRBJ1-4
V gene: TRBV2
clone size: -
CDR3 DNA: TGTGCCAGCAGTGAAGATTGGACGGGGGTCGGCCTGTTTTTT
CDR3 protein: CASSEDWTGVGLFF

D gene: TRBD1
J gene: TRBJ1-1
V gene: TRBV7-6
clone size: -
CDR3 DNA: TGTGCCAGCAGCCCGATGATCGGACAGGCGAACACTGAAGCTTTCTTT
CDR3 protein: CASSPMIGQANTEAFF

D gene: -
J gene: TRBJ2-1
V gene: TRBV7-9
clone size: few
CDR3 DNA: TGTGCCAGCAGCTTATCCGGGCGGGATGAGCAGTTCTTC
CDR3 protein: CASSLSGRDEQFF

D gene: -
J gene: TRBJ1-2
V gene: TRBV12-3/TRBV12-4
clone size: -
CDR3 DNA: TGTGTCACAGGGAACAGTGGGATTTATGGCTACACCTTC
CDR3 protein: CVTGNSGIYGYTF

D gene: -
J gene: TRBJ2-7
V gene: TRBV28
clone size: -
CDR3 DNA: TGTGCCAGCAGCCCTGCGGGACTGAGAGGGTTGGAGCAGTACTTC
CDR3 protein: CASSPAGLRGLEQYF

D gene: TRBD1
J gene: TRBJ2-1
V gene: TRBV4-1
clone size: -
CDR3 DNA: TGCGCCAGCAGCCAAGATCAGGGGACAGGGCAAATCGCCTACAATGAGCAGTTCTTC
CDR3 protein: CASSQDQGTGQIAYNEQFF

D gene: -
J gene: TRBJ2-3
V gene: TRBV29-1
clone size: -
CDR3 DNA: TGCAGCGTTGTTCCCGGACAGACTAGCACAGATACGCAGTATTTT
CDR3 protein: CSVVPGQTSTDTQYF

D gene: TRBD2
J gene: TRBJ2-5
V gene: TRBV19
clone size: -
CDR3 DNA: TGTGCCAGTAGGGGACTAGCCGGGCAGACCCAGTACTTC
CDR3 protein: CASRGLAGQTQYF

D gene: -
J gene: TRBJ2-3
V gene: TRBV2
clone size: -
CDR3 DNA: TGTGCCGGTGGGGAAAGTCCGGGGACAGATACGCAGTATTTT
CDR3 protein: CAGGESPGTDTQYF

D gene: -
J gene: TRBJ1-3
V gene: TRBV6-6
clone size: -
CDR3 DNA: TGTGCCAGCAGTTACTCCGGGATTGGAAACACCATATATTTT
CDR3 protein: CASSYSGIGNTIYF

D gene: -
J gene: TRBJ2-1
V gene: TRBV6-4
clone size: -
CDR3 DNA: TGTGCCAGCAGTGAAGCCCCAGGCACCGAGCAGTTCTTC
CDR3 protein: CASSEAPGTEQFF

D gene: TRBD1
J gene: TRBJ2-3
V gene: TRBV5-1
clone size: -
CDR3 DNA: TGCGCCAGCAGTTTTTCCGGGACAGAAAATACGCAGTATTTT
CDR3 protein: CASSFSGTENTQYF

D gene: -
J gene: TRBJ1-6
V gene: TRBV7-8
clone size: few
CDR3 DNA: TGTGCCAGCAGCCTGCGGGGCGAAAATTCACCCCTCCACTTT
CDR3 protein: CASSLRGENSPLHF

D gene: -
J gene: TRBJ2-7
V gene: TRBV5-4
clone size: -
CDR3 DNA: TGTGCCAGCAGCTTGGCTGGCAGGGGAATCTACGAGCAGTACTTC
CDR3 protein: CASSLAGRGIYEQYF

D gene: -
J gene: TRBJ1-5
V gene: TRBV5-1
clone size: -
CDR3 DNA: TGCGCCAGCAGCCCTGGACTGATTAGCGACAATCAGCCCCAGCATTTT
CDR3 protein: CASSPGLISDNQPQHF

D gene: -
J gene: TRBJ2-7
V gene: TRBV25-1
clone size: -
CDR3 DNA: TGTGCCAGCAGTGCCCAGGGGTCCACCTACGAGCAGTACTTC
CDR3 protein: CASSAQGSTYEQYF